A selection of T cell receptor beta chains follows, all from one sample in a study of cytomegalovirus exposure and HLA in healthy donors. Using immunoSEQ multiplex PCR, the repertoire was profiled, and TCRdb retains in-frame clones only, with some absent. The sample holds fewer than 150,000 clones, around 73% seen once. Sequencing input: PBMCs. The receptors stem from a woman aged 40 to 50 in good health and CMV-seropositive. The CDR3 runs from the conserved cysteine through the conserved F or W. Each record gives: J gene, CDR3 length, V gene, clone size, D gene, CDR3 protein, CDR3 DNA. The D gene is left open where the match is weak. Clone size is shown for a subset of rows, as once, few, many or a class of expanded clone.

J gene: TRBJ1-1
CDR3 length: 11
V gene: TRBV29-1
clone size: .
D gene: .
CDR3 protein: CRGGTDTEAFF
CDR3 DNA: TGCAGGGGGGGAACGGACACTGAAGCTTTCTTT

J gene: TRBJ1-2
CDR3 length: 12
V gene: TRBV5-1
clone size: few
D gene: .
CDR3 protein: CASSLLNYGYTF
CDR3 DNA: TGCGCCAGCAGCCTTCTGAACTATGGCTACACCTTC

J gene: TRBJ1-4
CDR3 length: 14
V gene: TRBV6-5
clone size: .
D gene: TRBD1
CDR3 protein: CASRDDRVYEKLFF
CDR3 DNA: TGTGCCAGCAGGGACGACAGGGTATATGAAAAACTGTTTTTT

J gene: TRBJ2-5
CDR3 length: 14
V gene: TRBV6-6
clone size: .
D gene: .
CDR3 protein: CASSYSSGRETQYF
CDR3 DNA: TGTGCCAGCAGTTACTCTTCAGGGAGGGAGACCCAGTACTTC

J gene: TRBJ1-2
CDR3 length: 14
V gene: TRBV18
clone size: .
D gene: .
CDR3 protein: CASSPGTGVYGYTF
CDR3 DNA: TGTGCCAGCTCACCCGGGACGGGGGTCTATGGCTACACCTTC

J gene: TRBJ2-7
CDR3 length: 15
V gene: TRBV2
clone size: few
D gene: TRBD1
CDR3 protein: CASSGDRVTSYEQYF
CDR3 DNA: TGTGCCAGCAGTGGGGACAGGGTAACATCCTACGAGCAGTACTTC

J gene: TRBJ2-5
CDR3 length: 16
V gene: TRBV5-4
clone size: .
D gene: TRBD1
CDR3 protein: CASSRAGQGISETQYF
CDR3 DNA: TGTGCCAGCAGCCGAGCGGGACAGGGTATTTCCGAGACCCAGTACTTC

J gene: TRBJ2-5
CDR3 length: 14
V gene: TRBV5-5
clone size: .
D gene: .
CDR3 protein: CASSPGHFEETQYF
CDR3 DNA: TGTGCCAGCAGCCCCGGTCACTTTGAAGAGACCCAGTACTTC

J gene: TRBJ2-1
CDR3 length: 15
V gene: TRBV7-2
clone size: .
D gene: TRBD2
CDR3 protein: CASSLRGVAYNEQFF
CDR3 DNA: TGTGCCAGCTCCTTGCGGGGGGTGGCCTACAATGAGCAGTTCTTC

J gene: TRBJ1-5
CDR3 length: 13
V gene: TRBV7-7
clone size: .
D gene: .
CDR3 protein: CASSPGAGQPQHF
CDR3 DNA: TGTGCCAGCAGCCCAGGGGCCGGTCAGCCCCAGCATTTT

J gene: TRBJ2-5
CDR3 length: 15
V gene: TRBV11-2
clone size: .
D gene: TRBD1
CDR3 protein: CASSLVGTGGETQYF
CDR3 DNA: TGTGCCAGCAGCTTAGTGGGGACAGGGGGAGAGACCCAGTACTTC

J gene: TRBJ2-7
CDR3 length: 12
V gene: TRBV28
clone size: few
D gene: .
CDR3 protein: CASSFQNYEQYF
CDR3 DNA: TGTGCCAGCAGTTTTCAAAACTACGAGCAGTACTTC